The rows below give T cell receptor beta chains drawn from one sample of a study of T cells in Graves' hyperthyroidism and ophthalmopathy. TCRdb used MiXCR to reprocess the multiplex PCR reads, holding one entry per CDR3 protein. The sample has fewer than 450,000 distinct CDR3 sequences, 17% seen once. Material for sequencing was blood. The source of these receptors is a woman aged 25 to 39 with Graves' hyperthyroidism that later progressed to Graves' ophthalmopathy. The CDR3 runs from the conserved cysteine through the conserved F or W. D genes are given only for firm matches. Clone size is shown for a subset of rows, as once, few, many or a class of expanded clone.

clone size | D gene | J gene | V gene | CDR3 protein | CDR3 DNA
many | - | TRBJ2-3 | TRBV12-3/TRBV12-4 | CASSLRASVGGTDTQYF | TGTGCCAGCAGTCTCCGGGCCTCCGTCGGGGGAACAGATACGCAGTATTTT
many | - | TRBJ2-1 | TRBV2 | CASNHGGHDEQFF | TGTGCCAGCAATCACGGGGGGCATGATGAGCAGTTCTTC
many | - | TRBJ1-3 | TRBV28 | CASSLETGYSGNTIYF | TGTGCCAGCAGTTTAGAGACGGGATACTCTGGAAACACCATATATTTT
many | - | TRBJ1-2 | TRBV5-1 | CASSLNYWADGYTF | TGCGCCAGCAGCTTGAACTACTGGGCAGATGGCTACACCTTC
many | - | TRBJ2-1 | TRBV2 | CASSGWGNEQFF | TGTGCCAGCAGTGGGTGGGGCAATGAGCAGTTCTTC
many | TRBD1 | TRBJ2-1 | TRBV7-9 | CASTAVRGTGDGNEQFF | TGTGCCAGCACCGCAGTCCGGGGGACAGGGGATGGCAATGAGCAGTTCTTC
few | - | TRBJ2-3 | TRBV20-1 | CSARPRGFDTQYF | TGCAGTGCTAGACCCAGGGGATTCGATACGCAGTATTTT
many | - | TRBJ2-3 | TRBV5-1 | CASSGEDTQIGTQYF | TGCGCCAGCAGCGGAGAGGACACACAGATCGGTACGCAGTATTTT
few | - | TRBJ2-1 | TRBV4-1 | CASSQDRGSSYNEQFF | TGCGCCAGCAGCCAAGATCGGGGGAGCTCCTACAATGAGCAGTTCTTC
many | TRBD1 | TRBJ1-2 | TRBV3-1 | CASSQGAGYGYTF | TGTGCCAGCAGTCAGGGGGCAGGCTATGGCTACACCTTC
- | TRBD2 | TRBJ2-2 | TRBV27 | CASSSRTSGRAGELFF | TGTGCCAGCAGTTCACGGACTAGCGGGAGGGCCGGGGAGCTGTTTTTT
- | - | TRBJ2-3 | TRBV5-1 | CASRSDTDTQYF | TGCGCCAGCAGGAGCGACACAGATACGCAGTATTTT
- | - | TRBJ2-3 | TRBV4-1 | CASSQLGTDTQYF | TGCGCCAGCAGCCAATTAGGCACAGATACGCAGTATTTT
many | - | TRBJ2-3 | TRBV7-8 | CASSLGSGFATDTQYF | TGTGCCAGCAGCTTAGGGTCAGGATTCGCCACAGATACGCAGTATTTT
- | TRBD1 | TRBJ1-2 | TRBV12-3/TRBV12-4 | CASIVPGQGAEGYTF | TGTGCCAGCATCGTCCCGGGACAGGGGGCTGAGGGCTACACCTTC
few | - | TRBJ2-5 | TRBV13 | CASSLKGGARLETQYF | TGTGCCAGCAGCCTCAAAGGGGGGGCGCGTCTGGAGACCCAGTACTTC
few | - | TRBJ2-7 | TRBV5-6 | CASSLDAGLKYEQYF | TGTGCCAGCAGCTTGGATGCAGGATTAAAGTACGAGCAGTACTTC
many | - | TRBJ1-3 | TRBV5-1 | CASSLDPQERGNTIYF | TGCGCCAGCAGCTTGGACCCTCAAGAGCGCGGAAACACCATATATTTT
many | TRBD2 | TRBJ2-1 | TRBV29-1 | CSVGTSGYNEQFF | TGCAGCGTTGGGACTAGCGGATACAATGAGCAGTTCTTC
many | - | TRBJ2-7 | TRBV18 | CASSASSASSYEQYF | TGTGCCAGCTCAGCTAGTAGCGCTAGCTCCTACGAGCAGTACTTC
- | - | TRBJ2-7 | TRBV12-3/TRBV12-4 | CASSSTAIYGQYF | TGTGCCAGCAGTTCGACAGCGATCTACGGGCAGTACTTC
many | - | TRBJ2-7 | TRBV28 | CASSLRGLAGNTYEQYF | TGTGCCAGCAGCCTAAGAGGCTTGGCGGGGAATACCTACGAGCAGTACTTC
- | - | TRBJ2-1 | TRBV28 | CATRGTGWEYNEQFF | TGTGCCACCCGGGGCACAGGGTGGGAGTACAATGAGCAGTTCTTC
many | - | TRBJ1-1 | TRBV4-1 | CASSLSGTVNTEAFF | TGCGCCAGCAGTCTATCCGGGACGGTGAACACTGAAGCTTTCTTT
many | - | TRBJ2-1 | TRBV5-1 | CASSLASIGPRTRHNEQFF | TGCGCCAGCAGCCTGGCCTCCATAGGTCCGCGAACTCGCCACAATGAGCAGTTCTTC
few | - | TRBJ1-4 | TRBV28 | CASSRRADNEKLFF | TGTGCCAGCAGTCGCAGGGCCGATAATGAAAAACTGTTTTTT
- | TRBD2 | TRBJ2-2 | TRBV13 | CASSIGGAHGELFF | TGTGCCAGCAGCATCGGGGGGGCACACGGGGAGCTGTTTTTT
- | - | TRBJ1-1 | TRBV7-6 | CASSLSVLSGAFF | TGTGCCAGCAGCTTGAGTGTTCTCTCCGGGGCTTTCTTT
many | - | TRBJ2-2 | TRBV2 | CAEGDAGELFF | TGTGCCGAGGGGGACGCCGGGGAGCTGTTTTTT
few | - | TRBJ1-4 | TRBV10-3 | CAISVSQGGSNEKLFF | TGTGCCATCAGTGTCTCCCAGGGCGGGTCAAATGAAAAACTGTTTTTT
many | - | TRBJ1-2 | TRBV29-1 | CSVGAGPLNGGYTF | TGCAGCGTTGGAGCGGGACCACTGAATGGAGGCTACACCTTC
many | TRBD2 | TRBJ2-7 | TRBV20-1 | CSARGREPVEQYF | TGCAGTGCTAGGGGGCGGGAGCCGGTCGAGCAGTACTTC
many | - | TRBJ2-1 | TRBV28 | CASTPAGSNEQFF | TGTGCCAGCACTCCCGCAGGTTCGAATGAGCAGTTCTTC
- | - | TRBJ2-7 | TRBV27 | CASSFVGRAYEQYF | TGTGCCAGCAGTTTTGTGGGACGAGCCTACGAGCAGTACTTC
- | - | TRBJ2-5 | TRBV7-9 | CASSLGSRGIETQYF | TGTGCCAGCAGCTTAGGGTCGAGGGGGATCGAGACCCAGTACTTC
- | - | TRBJ1-1 | TRBV27 | CASSLMGRGTEAFF | TGTGCCAGCAGTTTAATGGGGCGTGGCACTGAAGCTTTCTTT
few | TRBD1 | TRBJ2-7 | TRBV5-5 | CASSSTGQDYEQYF | TGTGCCAGCAGCTCGACGGGACAGGACTACGAGCAGTACTTC
- | - | TRBJ2-3 | TRBV7-2 | CASSLGGHPSTDTQYF | TGTGCCAGCAGCTTGGGGGGCCATCCCTCCACAGATACGCAGTATTTT
- | TRBD1 | TRBJ1-1 | TRBV9 | CASSVQGAAVGAFF | TGTGCCAGCAGCGTGCAGGGGGCTGCGGTTGGAGCTTTCTTT
many | - | TRBJ1-1 | TRBV27 | CASIAAWGSAEAFF | TGTGCCAGCATAGCCGCGTGGGGCTCGGCTGAAGCTTTCTTT
few | - | TRBJ1-5 | TRBV20-1 | CSALGPHSNQPQHF | TGCAGTGCTTTGGGACCGCACAGCAATCAGCCCCAGCATTTT
- | TRBD2 | TRBJ2-1 | TRBV6-5 | CASSYSRLATATSSYNEQFF | TGTGCCAGCAGTTACTCGAGACTAGCGACAGCAACGAGCTCCTACAATGAGCAGTTCTTC
few | - | TRBJ1-1 | TRBV4-1 | CASSQGQGRNTEAFF | TGCGCCAGCAGCCAGGGTCAGGGTCGGAACACTGAAGCTTTCTTT
few | - | TRBJ1-1 | TRBV5-5 | CASSLLTVTTEAFF | TGTGCCAGCAGCCTGTTGACAGTAACCACTGAAGCTTTCTTT
many | - | TRBJ1-1 | TRBV30 | CAWSGRPRGFGTEAFF | TGTGCCTGGAGTGGCCGCCCGAGAGGGTTCGGCACTGAAGCTTTCTTT
- | TRBD1 | TRBJ1-5 | TRBV20-1 | CSVRDRDYSNQPQHF | TGCAGCGTCCGGGACAGGGACTATAGCAATCAGCCCCAGCATTTT
many | - | TRBJ1-1 | TRBV12-3/TRBV12-4 | CASSTEGGTEAFF | TGTGCCAGCAGTACGGAGGGGGGCACTGAAGCTTTCTTT
- | - | TRBJ1-1 | TRBV7-9 | CASSLHGANTEAFF | TGTGCCAGCAGCCTTCACGGGGCGAACACTGAAGCTTTCTTT
- | TRBD1 | TRBJ1-1 | TRBV27 | CASSLAGGREAFF | TGTGCCAGCAGTTTGGCAGGGGGACGGGAAGCTTTCTTT
many | - | TRBJ2-2 | TRBV2 | CASSERLANTGELFF | TGTGCCAGCAGTGAACGACTGGCTAACACCGGGGAGCTGTTTTTT
many | - | TRBJ2-2 | TRBV27 | CASSTMYSGELFF | TGTGCCAGCAGCACTATGTATTCAGGGGAGCTGTTTTTT
- | - | TRBJ2-6 | TRBV15 | CATSGPRADIFSGANVLTF | TGTGCCACCAGCGGCCCTAGAGCGGACATTTTCTCTGGGGCCAACGTCCTGACTTTC
- | - | TRBJ1-6 | TRBV2 | CASSENRNNSPLHF | TGTGCCAGCAGTGAGAACAGAAATAATTCACCCCTCCACTTT
- | TRBD2 | TRBJ2-1 | TRBV19 | CASSPTSGGYNEQFF | TGTGCCAGTAGTCCGACTAGCGGGGGCTACAATGAGCAGTTCTTC
many | - | TRBJ1-3 | TRBV11-2 | CASSPPIRYSGNTIYF | TGTGCCAGCAGCCCTCCTATCCGTTACTCTGGAAACACCATATATTTT